This paragraph covers one TCR beta chain sequence. What it binds is unknown. Some clones are missing from TCRdb's copy, which holds only in-frame ones; the method was immunoSEQ multiplex PCR. The sample lists about 90,000 clones, 65% to 90% seen once, with around 8% in the top ten. These data originate in a study of T cell responses to AZD1222 COVID-19 vaccine. Study observations and caveats: White British people made up most donors, females outnumbered males, and clonal diversity was possibly underestimated.

V dropped 3 bases and J dropped 2; count of bases not matched to a gene: 1. The CDR3 extends over 13 amino acids. Germline V gene lookup returns CDR1 LNHDA and CDR2 SQIVND (reference sequence). The sequencing here drew on peripheral blood, taken on day 0 of AZD1222 vaccination. The clonotype originates from an adult in good health. The chain uses TRBV19 and TRBJ2-7; 7 positions match TRBD1. CDR3 sequence: CASSMGQTYEQYF. The CDR3 nucleotides are TGTGCCAGTAGTATGGGACAGACCTACGAGCAGTACTTC.